Listed here are 27 T cell receptor beta chains from one sample, sequenced in a study of T cells in tuberculosis. Some clones are missing from TCRdb's copy, which holds only in-frame ones; the method was immunoSEQ multiplex PCR. The table has approximately 46,000 clones, more than 90% seen once. This sample's time point: new active TB diagnosis, blood taken before or within 7 days of starting treatment. This specimen was PBMCs, taken at tuberculosis diagnosis. These receptor sequences come from an adult with tuberculosis.

V is TRBV18 and J is TRBJ2-7; a weak D match, TRBD1 (5 bases). V gave up 0 bases and J gave up 2 bases, with 8 bases separating them. CDR1 is KGHSH, CDR2 LQKENI, per germline. This CDR3 spans 14 amino acids. As DNA, the CDR3 is TGTGCCAGCTCACCACCACGGACACCCTACGAGCAGTACTTC. It codes for CASSPPRTPYEQYF.

The J gene is TRBJ2-1, the V gene TRBV5-6; no clear D. The CDR3 length is 14 residues. Germline V gene lookup returns CDR1 SGHDT and CDR2 YYEEEE. V was clipped by 0 bases and J by 7 bases, with 11 bases between them. The CDR3 region is CASSLASTKNEQFF. CDR3 DNA sequence: TGTGCCAGCAGCTTGGCCAGTACCAAAAATGAGCAGTTCTTC.

The V and J genes are TRBV30 and TRBJ1-5; D is undetermined. The length of the CDR3 is 13 residues. Trimming left V 2 bases short and J 2 bases short, with 7 bases between. Germline CDR1 and CDR2: GTSNPN and SVGIG (reference sequence). In DNA form, the CDR3 reads TGTGCCTGGAGTCCAGAGGGCAATCAGCCCCAGCATTTT. Its protein is CAWSPEGNQPQHF.

The rearrangement joins TRBV6-5 to TRBJ1-2; tentatively, D is TRBD1 (5 bases). The germline V gene encodes CDR1 MNHEY and CDR2 SVGAGI. This CDR3 spans 13 amino acids. Trimming pared 0 bases from V and 3 bases from J, leaving 5 bases between. As DNA, the CDR3 is TGTGCCAGCAGTTACTCAGGGGACTATGGCTACACCTTC. Residues: CASSYSGDYGYTF.

The chain carries TRBV18 and TRBJ1-6; 8 bases map to TRBD1. The CDR3 length is 18 residues. CDR1 KGHSH and CDR2 LQKENI come from the germline V gene. V dropped 4 bases and J dropped 8; count of bases not matched to a gene: 16. The CDR3 region is CASSRNRPGGAYDSPLHF. In nucleotides, the CDR3 is TGTGCCAGCTCACGCAACCGGCCAGGGGGCGCATACGATTCACCCCTCCACTTT.

The gene calls are TRBV27 and TRBJ1-1, with D uncertain. CDR1 and CDR2 from the germline V gene are MNHEY and SMNVEV (reference sequence). The CDR3 loop spans 18 amino acids. Trimming stripped 0 bases from V and 4 bases from J, with 21 bases between. The CDR3 region has the DNA TGTGCCAGCAGTTTATCGTTTTCCCCTCTTCCGCGGGGCACTGAAGCTTTCTTT. Amino acid sequence: CASSLSFSPLPRGTEAFF.

This chain uses TRBV6-1 with TRBJ1-2; perhaps TRBD1 as D (5 bases). Germline V lookup: CDR1 MNHNS, CDR2 SASEGT. There are 15 residues in the CDR3. V gave up 2 bases and J gave up 7 bases, with 17 bases separating them. The CDR3 sequence: CASSEMGSTQGGYTF. CDR3 in DNA: TGTGCCAGCAGTGAAATGGGCAGCACCCAGGGTGGCTACACCTTC.

The J gene is TRBJ2-1, the V gene TRBV6-5; 14 bases align to TRBD2. After removal of 6 bases from V and 9 bases from J, the junction contained 1 base not matched to a gene. CDR3 size: 13 residues. Germline V gives CDR1 MNHEY, CDR2 SVGAGI. The CDR3 bases are TGTGCCAGCAGGGGACTAGCGGGAGCTGAGCAGTTCTTC. Its translation: CASRGLAGAEQFF.

The V gene is TRBV28, the J gene TRBJ1-2; TRBD1 matches at 9 bases. CDR3 length: 12 amino acids. Germline-derived CDR1 and CDR2 are MDHEN and SYDVKM. J was trimmed by 13 bases and V by 5 bases; bases with no gene match: 8. CDR3 in amino acids: CASSALQGASTF. The CDR3 coding sequence is TGTGCCAGCAGTGCACTACAGGGGGCTAGCACCTTC.

V usage is TRBV5-4 and J usage is TRBJ1-1; the D gene is possibly TRBD1 (6 bases). V lost 4 bases and J 1 base, leaving 17 bases between the germline ends. Looked up from germline, CDR1 is SGHNT and CDR2 is YYREEE (reference sequence). This CDR3 is built from 16 residues. The CDR3 DNA reads TGTGCCAGCAGCCCCCCCCCGGACAGACCGAACACTGAAGCTTTCTTT. Translating it yields CASSPPPDRPNTEAFF.

This chain connects TRBV5-1 to TRBJ1-2, with D unresolved. Trimming took 4 bases from V and 7 from J, leaving 14 bases between them. Germline CDR1 and CDR2: SGHRS and YFSETQ. This CDR3 is built from 13 residues. CDR3 loop: CASSLREGPGYTF. In DNA, the CDR3 is TGCGCCAGCAGCCTTCGTGAGGGTCCTGGCTACACCTTC.

The rearrangement joins TRBV2 to TRBJ2-3; D may be TRBD2 (5 bases). Germline V gene data show CDR1 as SNHLY and CDR2 as FYNNEI. CDR3 length: 15 amino acids. V lost 0 bases and J 2 bases, leaving 9 bases between the germline ends. The CDR3 loop reads CASSEAGVLTDTQYF. CDR3 DNA: TGTGCCAGCAGTGAAGCGGGAGTCCTCACAGATACGCAGTATTTT.

The chain employs TRBV6-5 and TRBJ1-2, with D possibly TRBD1 on 6 matching bases. Trimming left V 6 bases short and J 6 bases short, with 17 bases between. This CDR3 region has 14 residues. Germline CDR1 MNHEY, CDR2 SVGAGI. The CDR3 region is CASSLQGGVDGYTF. DNA of the CDR3: TGTGCCAGCAGCCTACAGGGTGGAGTGGATGGCTACACCTTC.

V gene TRBV11-2 combines with J gene TRBJ1-1; 8 bases match TRBD1. The germline V gene has CDR1 SGHAT and CDR2 FQNNGV. V dropped 6 bases and J dropped 6; count of bases not matched to a gene: 9. The CDR3 is 14 amino acids. CDR3 sequence (DNA): TGTGCCAGCAGGGACCTCAGGGGGCGCCCTGAAGCTTTCTTT. This gives the protein CASRDLRGRPEAFF. The complete variable domain, with remaining parts taken from reference TRBV11-2 and TRBJ1-1, reads EAGVAQSPRYKIIEKRQSVAFWCNPISGHATLYWYQQILGQGPKLLIQFQNNGVVDDSQLPKDRFSAERLKGVDSTLKIQPAKLEDSAVYLCASRDLRGRPEAFFGQGTRLTVV.

The genes are TRBV7-9 and TRBJ1-2, with D possibly matching TRBD1 (6 bases). V was pared by 4 bases and J by 6 bases, with 9 bases between. CDR1 is SEHNR, CDR2 FQNEAQ, per germline (reference sequence). This CDR3 is built from 12 residues. CDR3 sequence reads: CASSSTGNGYTF. The CDR3 DNA reads TGTGCCAGCAGCTCAACAGGGAATGGCTACACCTTC.

The gene calls are TRBV19 and TRBJ2-1; 10 positions agree with TRBD1. Losses at the gene ends were 5 bases for V and 6 bases for J; bases not matched to a gene: 10. Germline-derived CDR1 and CDR2 are LNHDA and SQIVND (reference sequence). The CDR3 is made up of 16 amino acids. The CDR3 DNA is TGTGCCAGTAGTGATCCGGGACAGGGGAAGGCCAATGAGCAGTTCTTC. This gives the protein CASSDPGQGKANEQFF.

V usage is TRBV6-6 and J usage is TRBJ2-7; TRBD2 agrees at 13 bases. Germline V gene lookup returns CDR1 MNHNY and CDR2 SVGAGI (reference sequence). The CDR3 has 15 residues. Trimming cost V 2 bases and J 4 bases; bases outside gene matches: 2. The CDR3 here is CASSYPTSGRYEQYF. The CDR3 DNA sequence: TGTGCCAGCAGTTACCCGACTAGCGGGAGGTACGAGCAGTACTTC.

The chain links TRBV7-2 to TRBJ1-1, with a tentative D call TRBD1 (6 bases). Germline CDR1 and CDR2: SGHTA and FQGNSA. This CDR3 comprises 16 residues. V gave up 1 base and J gave up 4 bases, with 16 bases separating them. DNA of the CDR3: TGTGCCAGCAGCTTAGTTATCTTTGGGACACCCACTGAAGCTTTCTTT. Translation: CASSLVIFGTPTEAFF.

The rearrangement joins TRBV7-2 to TRBJ1-1; D uncertain. The germline V and J ends were trimmed by 2 bases and 2 bases, with 6 bases remaining between them. Germline CDR1 SGHTA, CDR2 FQGNSA. CDR3 size: 13 residues. The CDR3 nucleotides are TGTGCCAGCAGCTTACCGGGAAACACTGAAGCTTTCTTT. Translating it yields CASSLPGNTEAFF.

DNA of the CDR3: TGTGCCAGCAGCTTAGACGGTGTTTACGAGCAGTACTTC. This sequence encodes CASSLDGVYEQYF. V and J are TRBV7-6 and TRBJ2-7; unclear D gene. V dropped 1 base and J dropped 4 bases, with 8 bases sitting between them. Germline V gives CDR1 SGHVS, CDR2 FNYEAQ. This CDR3 spans 13 amino acids.

This clone has just one count. V is TRBV6-5 and J is TRBJ1-3, with D possibly matching TRBD1 (5 bases). The CDR3 spans 14 residues. V was trimmed by 5 bases and J by 0 bases, leaving 8 bases between them. CDR1 is MNHEY and CDR2 is SVGAGI in the germline V gene. CDR3 DNA: TGTGCCAGCAGTCGACAGAGCTCTGGAAACACCATATATTTT. This sequence encodes CASSRQSSGNTIYF.

The chain is built from TRBV4-1 and TRBJ1-1; the D is unclear. V lost 3 bases, J lost 1 base, and 12 bases lay in between. The CDR3 loop spans 15 amino acids. Germline assignment: CDR1 MGHRA and CDR2 YSYEKL. The CDR3: CASSQVLRGNTEAFF. The CDR3 nucleotides read TGCGCCAGCAGCCAGGTACTGCGAGGGAACACTGAAGCTTTCTTT.

In its sample, this clone was seen once. The J gene is TRBJ2-7, the V gene TRBV5-1; 8 bases match TRBD2. This CDR3 region has 15 residues. Germline lookup yields CDR1 SGHRS and CDR2 YFSETQ. Unmatched junction bases numbered 4, after V lost 2 bases and J lost 0 bases. The CDR3 loop reads CASSFSGIPSYEQYF. The CDR3 DNA reads as TGCGCCAGCAGCTTTAGCGGGATCCCCTCCTACGAGCAGTACTTC.

The chain links TRBV30 to TRBJ2-7; 8 nucleotides agree with TRBD2. The CDR3 length is 14 residues. CDR1 is GTSNPN and CDR2 is SVGIG in the germline V gene (reference sequence). Losses at the gene ends were 2 bases for V and 5 bases for J; bases not matched to a gene: 8. The CDR3 protein is CAWSTGSGKNEQYF. As DNA, the CDR3 is TGTGCCTGGAGTACCGGTAGCGGGAAGAACGAGCAGTACTTC.

The rearrangement uses TRBV6-6 and TRBJ1-2; tentative D call: TRBD1 (6 bases). Germline V gives CDR1 MNHNY, CDR2 SVGAGI (reference sequence). With 1 base removed from V and 4 bases from J, the gap between germline ends came to 10 bases. CDR3 length equals 14 residues. The CDR3 DNA is TGTGCCAGCAGTTACTTGGACAGCCTCTATGGCTACACCTTC. It codes for CASSYLDSLYGYTF.

J is TRBJ2-6 and V is TRBV7-9; 9 bases are shared with TRBD1. The trim removed 1 base at V and 1 base at J, leaving 8 bases unmatched. The CDR3 is 19 amino acids. Per germline, CDR1 SEHNR and CDR2 FQNEAQ (reference sequence). The CDR3 coding sequence is TGTGCCAGCAGCTTAGGGGTGGACAGGGGATTGTCTGGGGCCAACGTCCTGACTTTC. Translation gives CASSLGVDRGLSGANVLTF.

This clone turned up a few times. This chain joins TRBV4-3 and TRBJ2-5; 11 bases align to TRBD2. The ends lost 4 bases at V and 4 bases at J; junction bases unmatched: 11. The CDR3 has 17 amino acids. CDR1 LGHNA and CDR2 YSLEER come from the germline V gene. The CDR3 protein is CASSLQALAGGGETQYF. As DNA, the CDR3 is TGCGCCAGCAGCCTGCAGGCGCTAGCGGGAGGAGGAGAGACCCAGTACTTC.